This entry lists 14 T cell receptor beta chains sequenced from one sample in a study of CD8 T cells in ankylosing spondylitis (TCRdb year 2017). The antigens these receptors bind are not known. What the work shows at the level of the full study, not this receptor alone: A TCR beta motif made up of several highly homologous amino acid variants appeared to be characteristic of blood from ankylosing spondylitis patients.

Libraries were prepared through 5' RACE. Sequencing relied on an Illumina HiSeq 2500. TCRdb trimmed public reads at Q25 via fastp, called clones via MiXCR and kept in-frame beta chains. Entries are consolidated by CDR3 protein sequence, retaining the most common genes and DNA. For this sample there are over 600,000 distinct CDR3 sequences; around 17% appear just once. The top ten clonotypes cover approximately 18% of the sample. Material: blood, either unsorted or a sorted T cell fraction (not recorded which). Receptors originate from a male donor with ankylosing spondylitis.

V usage is TRBV7-9 and J usage is TRBJ1-4; D remains unclear. V dropped 8 bases and J dropped 7 bases, with 14 bases sitting between them. CDR3 length: 13 residues. Per the germline V gene, CDR1 is SEHNR and CDR2 is FQNEAQ (reference sequence). CDR3 protein: CASSFGRGEKLFF. The CDR3 nucleotides read TGTGCCAGCTCCTTCGGCCGGGGTGAAAAACTGTTTTTT.

The chain uses TRBV6-1 and TRBJ1-1; D is possibly TRBD1 (6 bases). Germline V lookup: CDR1 MNHNS, CDR2 SASEGT. The CDR3 has 15 residues. With 7 bases removed from V and 1 base from J, the gap between germline ends came to 16 bases. The CDR3 region is CASKESRTANTEAFF. In nucleotides, the CDR3 is TGTGCCAGCAAAGAATCCCGGACAGCGAACACTGAAGCTTTCTTT.

The chain employs TRBV4-1 and TRBJ2-5, with D perhaps TRBD2 (6 bases). The CDR3 is 16 amino acids. Germline V CDR1 and CDR2: MGHRA, YSYEKL. V lost 1 base to trimming and J lost 0 bases, with 12 bases between them. CDR3 in DNA: TGCGCCAGCAGCCAAGCGTGGGGACTTAACCAAGAGACCCAGTACTTC. Encoded protein: CASSQAWGLNQETQYF.

The chain carries TRBV6-4 and TRBJ2-1; the D gene is possibly TRBD2 (5 bases). The ends were cut back, 6 bases at V and 0 bases at J, with 12 bases in the middle. The V gene's germline CDR1 is MRHNA and CDR2 SNTAGT. This CDR3 has 15 amino acids. The CDR3, as DNA: TGTGCCAGCAGGACTACGTTTGACTCCTACAATGAGCAGTTCTTC. This sequence encodes CASRTTFDSYNEQFF.

The rearrangement joins TRBV30 to TRBJ2-7; D not resolved. Germline V gene sequence: CDR1 GTSNPN, CDR2 SVGIG (reference sequence). The ends were cut back, 0 bases at V and 4 bases at J, with 4 bases in the middle. The CDR3 length is 11 residues. The CDR3 nucleotides read TGTGCCTGGAGTGTAGGGTACGAGCAGTACTTC. Translated, it gives CAWSVGYEQYF.

This chain connects TRBV7-8 to TRBJ2-1; 10 nucleotides align to TRBD2. This CDR3 is 16 amino acids long. Germline V gene lookup returns CDR1 SGHVS and CDR2 FQNEAQ. The trim removed 5 bases at V and 7 bases at J, leaving 11 bases unmatched. In DNA, the CDR3 is TGTGCCAGCAGCCCGCGGGCAGCGGGAGGGGGGAATGAGCAGTTCTTC. Translating gives CASSPRAAGGGNEQFF.

This clonotype was observed a handful of times. The chain is built from TRBV12-3 or TRBV12-4 and TRBJ1-1; D possibly corresponds to TRBD1 (5 bases). Deletions cut 4 bases from V and 8 bases from J, with 11 bases between. The CDR3 extends over 12 amino acids. The CDR3 nucleotides are TGTGCCAGCAGTTCAGGGAAACAGGAAGCTTTCTTT. Translated, it gives CASSSGKQEAFF.

This clonotype was seen a handful of times. This rearrangement joins TRBV20-1 to TRBJ2-1; D perhaps matches TRBD2 (6 bases). The V end lost 4 bases, the J end lost 8 bases, and 21 bases lay between the germline ends. Germline CDR1 reads DFQATT; CDR2 reads SNEGSKA (reference sequence). The CDR3 extends over 15 amino acids. CDR3 DNA: TGCAGTGCTAAAAGTGCTAGCGATCCTAGGTATGAGCAGTTCTTC. Its translation is CSAKSASDPRYEQFF.

This clonotype was picked up a small number of times. CDR3 DNA sequence: TGTGCCAGCAGTGACAGGGGGGTGAACACTGAAGCTTTCTTT. Translation: CASSDRGVNTEAFF. This rearrangement joins TRBV2 to TRBJ1-1, with 7 bases matching TRBD1. The CDR3 length is 14 residues. V gave up 3 bases and J gave up 0 bases; unmatched junction bases: 1. The germline V gene encodes CDR1 SNHLY and CDR2 FYNNEI.

Here the CDR3 reads CASSQVVGTSTDTQYF. The CDR3 bases are TGCGCCAGCAGCCAAGTGGTGGGGACTAGCACAGATACGCAGTATTTT. The chain recombines TRBV4-1 with TRBJ2-3; D is possibly TRBD2 (6 bases). The CDR3 consists of 16 residues. Germline loops: CDR1 MGHRA, CDR2 YSYEKL. Trimming cost V 1 base and J 0 bases, with 11 bases left between them.

This clonotype was seen only a few times. V is TRBV29-1 and J is TRBJ1-2; 11 nucleotides line up with TRBD1. CDR3 length: 15 residues. CDR1 and CDR2 from the germline V gene are SQVTM and ANQGSEA. V shed 6 bases, J shed 5 bases, and the junction held 11 bases outside the gene matches. The CDR3 here is CSVAFSGTGGYGYTF. CDR3 DNA sequence: TGCAGCGTCGCATTCTCCGGGACAGGGGGATATGGCTACACCTTC.

This clonotype was detected a few times. The CDR3 reads CASSQDQGSTDTQYF. Written as DNA, the CDR3 is TGCGCCAGCAGCCAAGATCAGGGGAGCACAGATACGCAGTATTTT. The chain is built from TRBV4-3 and TRBJ2-3; TRBD1 is a possible D gene (6 bases). CDR3 length: 15 residues. Trimming pared 0 bases from V and 0 bases from J, leaving 7 bases between. Looked up from germline, CDR1 is LGHNA and CDR2 is YSLEER.

This clonotype was seen a few times. This chain links TRBV15 with TRBJ2-7; 7 bases line up with TRBD1. In germline, CDR1 is LNHNV, CDR2 YYDKDF (reference sequence). V lost 8 bases and J lost 1; bases outside the gene matches: 2. This CDR3 has 12 amino acids. The CDR3 nucleotides are TGTGCCACCCGGGACAGATCCTACGAGCAGTACTTC. Translation gives CATRDRSYEQYF.

The chain combines TRBV10-3 with TRBJ2-5; 9 bases match TRBD1. J lost 5 bases, V lost 7 bases, and 8 bases had no gene match. Per germline, CDR1 ENHRY and CDR2 SYGVKD. The CDR3 extends over 14 amino acids. The CDR3 DNA follows: TGTGCCATCAATGCGGGACAGGGTCGGGAGACCCAGTACTTC. The encoded protein is CAINAGQGRETQYF.